These 27 T cell receptor beta chains originate from one sample sequenced in a study of blood T cells in healthy people across ages. Primers used in a second PCR of roughly 7 to 12 cycles were a sample-barcoded 5' primer and a J-beta primer mix. TCRdb fed the 5' RACE reads into MiXCR, producing one record per CDR3 protein. Here the sample spans 850,000 to 1,000,000 distinct CDR3 sequences, about 53% being singletons. The sample was blood. The receptors shown here come from a woman in her sixties or seventies in good health.

The gene calls are TRBV20-1 and TRBJ1-1; D not certain. The ends were cut back, 2 bases at V and 1 base at J, with 2 bases in the middle. The CDR3 is made up of 11 amino acids. The germline CDR1 and CDR2 sequences are DFQATT and SNEGSKA (reference sequence). The CDR3 reads CSARKNTEAFF. Here the CDR3 DNA reads TGCAGTGCTAGAAAGAACACTGAAGCTTTCTTT.

This chain uses TRBV3-1 with TRBJ2-2, with no clear D. V gave up 5 bases and J gave up 4 bases, with 14 bases separating them. The CDR3 totals 15 residues. CDR1 is LGHDT, CDR2 YNNKEL, per germline (reference sequence). CDR3 sequence: CASSSLKGSTGELFF. In nucleotides, the CDR3 is TGTGCCAGCAGCTCACTTAAAGGGTCCACCGGGGAGCTGTTTTTT.

The rearrangement links TRBV11-2 to TRBJ2-7; D uncertain. This CDR3 region has 16 residues. Germline CDR1 is SGHAT and CDR2 is FQNNGV. Trimming left V 5 bases short and J 1 base short, with 18 bases between. The CDR3 DNA sequence: TGTGCCAGCAGCCAACATTTGGGCACATCATCCTACGAGCAGTACTTC. This gives the protein CASSQHLGTSSYEQYF.

This chain joins TRBV28 and TRBJ2-7; tentative D call: TRBD1 (5 bases). Germline CDR1 and CDR2: MDHEN and SYDVKM. V gave up 5 bases and J gave up 7 bases, with 21 bases separating them. The CDR3 runs 15 residues. As DNA, the CDR3 is TGTGCCAGCAGTCCACTCCCCTCGCAGGGCTGGGAGCAGTACTTC. Translation: CASSPLPSQGWEQYF.

In this sample, this clonotype turned up a few times. This chain joins TRBV10-3 and TRBJ2-7, with D unclear. V lost 3 bases to trimming and J lost 4 bases, with 19 bases between them. This CDR3 region has 16 residues. CDR1 and CDR2 (germline): ENHRY, SYGVKD. Here the CDR3 reads CAISDLSNPRAYEQYF. CDR3 DNA: TGTGCCATCAGTGACTTATCAAACCCCCGAGCGTACGAGCAGTACTTC.

This clonotype has just one count. The chain links TRBV6-2 or TRBV6-3 to TRBJ2-7, with D tentatively TRBD2 (7 bases). In germline, CDR1 is MNHEY, CDR2 SVGEGT. Trimming stripped 7 bases from V and 0 bases from J, with 13 bases between. There are 14 residues in the CDR3. CDR3 amino acids: CASTRGAVSYEQYF. CDR3 DNA: TGTGCCAGCACCCGGGGGGCGGTCTCCTACGAGCAGTACTTC.

The rearrangement links TRBV9 to TRBJ2-7; 13 bases are shared with TRBD2. V gave up 2 bases and J gave up 2 bases; unmatched junction bases: 4. Per germline, CDR1 SGDLS and CDR2 YYNGEE. This CDR3 contains 16 residues. The CDR3: CASSVGTSGIPYEQYF. Written as DNA, the CDR3 is TGTGCCAGCAGCGTTGGGACTAGCGGGATCCCCTACGAGCAGTACTTC.

The rearrangement links TRBV28 to TRBJ2-1; 9 nucleotides align to TRBD1. CDR3 size: 11 residues. Trimming took 5 bases from V and 14 from J; bases not matched to a gene: 4. The germline V gene encodes CDR1 MDHEN and CDR2 SYDVKM. The DNA of the CDR3 is TGTGCCAGCAGTAAATGGGACAGGGAGTTCTTC. Amino acids: CASSKWDREFF.

The chain combines TRBV6-2 or TRBV6-3 with TRBJ2-7; 9 bases match TRBD2. The V and J ends lost 9 bases and 3 bases, in that order; junction bases with no gene match: 9. The germline CDR1 and CDR2 sequences are MNHEY and SVGEGT. The CDR3 runs to 14 residues. The CDR3 nucleotides are TGTGCCAGTATGGTAGCGGGAGTAATCTACGAGCAGTACTTC. Translating gives CASMVAGVIYEQYF.

The gene calls are TRBV13 and TRBJ1-4; the match to TRBD1 covers 9 bases. The germline CDR1 and CDR2 sequences are PRHDT and FYEKMQ (reference sequence). V gave up 4 bases and J gave up 8 bases; unmatched junction bases: 8. CDR3 size: 15 residues. This CDR3 is CASSSQGQGEEKLFF. The CDR3 nucleotides are TGTGCCAGCAGCTCTCAGGGACAGGGTGAGGAAAAACTGTTTTTT.

The V and J genes are TRBV20-1 and TRBJ2-7; tentatively, D is TRBD1 or TRBD2 (5 bases each). CDR3 length: 14 amino acids. Between the trimmed V and J ends, which lost 6 bases and 2 bases, there was a span of 17 bases. CDR1 is DFQATT, CDR2 SNEGSKA, per germline (reference sequence). CDR3 nucleotides: TGCAGTGCCTTTGGGACCGTATCACCCTACGAGCAGTACTTC. This translates into CSAFGTVSPYEQYF.

This clonotype was seen a few times. V and J are TRBV4-1 and TRBJ2-7; no definite D call. Germline V gives CDR1 MGHRA, CDR2 YSYEKL. The CDR3 is made up of 17 amino acids. The V end lost 0 bases, the J end lost 3 bases, and 18 bases lay between the germline ends. The CDR3 DNA sequence: TGCGCCAGCAGCCAAGATCAAGTGTTAGGAGTATACTACGAGCAGTACTTC. It translates to CASSQDQVLGVYYEQYF.

The chain links TRBV7-2 to TRBJ1-6; no reliable D call. The germline V and J ends were trimmed by 1 base and 11 bases, with 15 bases remaining between them. CDR3 length: 15 residues. The germline CDR1 and CDR2 sequences are SGHTA and FQGNSA. CDR3 DNA: TGTGCCAGCAGCTTAGGGGAGGCCCTTTGGGCACCCCTCCACTTT. It is translated as CASSLGEALWAPLHF.

A few counts support this clonotype. The rearrangement joins TRBV18 to TRBJ1-1, with D uncertain. This CDR3 is 13 amino acids long. The V end was cut by 2 bases, the J end by 3 bases, with 7 bases between. The V gene's germline CDR1 is KGHSH and CDR2 LQKENI. The DNA of the CDR3 is TGTGCCAGCTCACCATCTTTGCACACTGAAGCTTTCTTT. Its protein is CASSPSLHTEAFF.

There are a few counts of this clonotype. The CDR3 DNA is TGTGCCAGCAGCTTAGATATGGTGCAGTCTAGCGCTAATGAAAAACTGTTTTTT. Protein: CASSLDMVQSSANEKLFF. The chain has TRBV11-2 and TRBJ1-4, with no clear D. The CDR3 is 18 residues long. CDR1 and CDR2 (germline): SGHAT, FQNNGV. V shed 0 bases and J shed 3 bases, with 17 bases lying between them.

The V call is TRBV4-2, the J call TRBJ2-7, with 10 bases aligning to TRBD1. This CDR3 spans 16 amino acids. Germline loops: CDR1 LGHNA, CDR2 YNFKEQ. The V and J ends lost 0 bases and 2 bases, in that order; junction bases with no gene match: 4. CDR3 DNA sequence: TGTGCCAGCAGCCAAGATCGTGGACAGGGGGCCTACGAGCAGTACTTC. It codes for CASSQDRGQGAYEQYF.

This chain joins TRBV10-3 and TRBJ2-1; TRBD2 aligns across 7 bases. In germline, CDR1 is ENHRY, CDR2 SYGVKD. There are 14 residues in the CDR3. V trimming: 8 bases; J trimming: 6 bases; junction bases outside the gene matches: 10. CDR3 bases: TGTGCCATCGCGGGAGCTCAGGCGGGCAATGAGCAGTTCTTC. It encodes CAIAGAQAGNEQFF.

This chain links TRBV28 with TRBJ2-3; weak D call: TRBD2 (6 bases). V shed 5 bases and J shed 4 bases, with 16 bases lying between them. The CDR3 is 15 amino acids. CDR1 and CDR2 from the germline V gene are MDHEN and SYDVKM. The CDR3 DNA is TGTGCCAGCAGTGAGGGCGGGACTGTCGCAGATACGCAGTATTTT. It yields the protein CASSEGGTVADTQYF.

V is TRBV20-1 and J is TRBJ2-5; D is uncertain. Germline CDR1 DFQATT, CDR2 SNEGSKA (reference sequence). There are 14 residues in the CDR3. The V and J ends lost 0 bases and 11 bases respectively, with 19 bases between them. The CDR3 loop reads CSAREWRLFNEQYF. CDR3 nucleotide sequence: TGCAGTGCTAGAGAATGGCGCCTTTTCAATGAGCAGTACTTC.

The sample holds a few counts of this clonotype. This chain links TRBV12-3 or TRBV12-4 with TRBJ2-1; D is ambiguous. This CDR3 has 12 residues. V was shortened by 7 bases and J by 0 bases, with 4 bases between the two germline ends. The CDR3, as DNA: TGTGCCAGCACCCCCTCCTACAATGAGCAGTTCTTC. Its protein product is CASTPSYNEQFF.

A few counts support this clonotype. The chain links TRBV20-1 to TRBJ2-3; 7 bases agree with TRBD2. Germline lookup yields CDR1 DFQATT and CDR2 SNEGSKA (reference sequence). With 7 bases clipped from V and 2 bases from J, the junction kept 9 bases outside the gene matches. The CDR3 totals 14 residues. For the CDR3, the DNA is TGCAGTGGTTTACGGGGACTACTCACAGATACGCAGTATTTT. Translating gives CSGLRGLLTDTQYF.

This clonotype was counted a few times. The chain carries TRBV25-1 and TRBJ2-3; TRBD2 matches at 8 bases. CDR3 size: 17 residues. The germline V gene encodes CDR1 MGHDK and CDR2 SYGVNS. The junction had 13 bases not matched to a gene; V was cut back by 2 bases and J by 6 bases. The CDR3 coding sequence is TGTGCCAGCAGTGAAGGTTTCGGGAGGGCCTGGAGTGATACGCAGTATTTT. It translates to CASSEGFGRAWSDTQYF.

The V and J genes are TRBV7-2 and TRBJ2-1, with D maybe TRBD1 (5 bases). V was pared by 1 base and J by 2 bases, with 12 bases between. Germline V CDR1 and CDR2: SGHTA, FQGNSA. The CDR3 spans 16 residues. CDR3 in amino acids: CASSLGQGIAYNEQFF. DNA of the CDR3: TGTGCCAGCAGCTTAGGGCAGGGTATCGCCTACAATGAGCAGTTCTTC. The full variable domain, with the rest looked up from reference TRBV7-2 and TRBJ2-1, is GAGVSQSPSNKVTEKGKDVELRCDPISGHTALYWYRQSLGQGLEFLIYFQGNSAPDKSGLPSDRFSAERTGGSVSTLTIQRTQQEDSAVYLCASSLGQGIAYNEQFFGPGTRLTVL.

In regard to this clonotype: Relative to the germline gene, one junction end is altered; a read error may explain this. The chain couples TRBV6-5 to TRBJ2-3; D unresolved. This CDR3 is built from 12 residues. Per germline, CDR1 MNHEY and CDR2 SVGAGI. CDR3 nucleotides: TGTGCCGGCAGCCCACGGCCAGATACGCAGTATTTT. Amino acid sequence: CAGSPRPDTQYF.

The chain joins TRBV28 to TRBJ1-5, with a possible D match to TRBD1 (6 bases). The V and J ends lost 7 bases and 2 bases respectively, with 18 bases between them. Germline loops: CDR1 MDHEN, CDR2 SYDVKM. The CDR3 spans 16 residues. As DNA, the CDR3 is TGTGCCAGCACCAGAACAGGGAGAGGAGGCAATCAGCCCCAGCATTTT. This translates into CASTRTGRGGNQPQHF.

A few counts support this clonotype. This chain uses TRBV20-1 with TRBJ2-4; 7 nucleotides match TRBD2. The end of the DNA fits TRBJ2-7 better, so the J call may be wrong. Germline loops: CDR1 DFQATT, CDR2 SNEGSKA (reference sequence). The CDR3 has 11 residues. CDR3 residues: CSAKGRVEQYF. As DNA, the CDR3 is TGCAGTGCGAAGGGGAGGGTCGAGCAGTACTTC.

The rearrangement joins TRBV7-9 to TRBJ2-2; 7 positions agree with TRBD1. The CDR3 has 18 residues. The V segment lost 5 bases and the J segment 1 base; nucleotides outside the gene matches: 13. Germline V gives CDR1 SEHNR, CDR2 FQNEAQ (reference sequence). The CDR3 bases are TGTGCCAGCAGCGACGCCCCACGGGGACAGCAGAACACCGGGGAGCTGTTTTTT. Its translation: CASSDAPRGQQNTGELFF.